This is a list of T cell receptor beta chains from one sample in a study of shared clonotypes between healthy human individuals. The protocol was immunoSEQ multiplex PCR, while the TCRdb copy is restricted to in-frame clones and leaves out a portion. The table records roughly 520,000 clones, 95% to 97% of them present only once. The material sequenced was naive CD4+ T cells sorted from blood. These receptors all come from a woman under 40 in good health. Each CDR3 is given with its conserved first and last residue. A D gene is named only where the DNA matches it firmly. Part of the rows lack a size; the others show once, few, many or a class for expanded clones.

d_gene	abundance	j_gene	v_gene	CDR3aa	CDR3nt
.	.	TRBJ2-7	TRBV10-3	CAISESRTYVSYEQYF	TGTGCCATCAGTGAGTCCCGGACGTATGTTTCCTACGAGCAGTACTTC
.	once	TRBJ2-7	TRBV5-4	CASSTPGVPYEQYF	TGTGCCAGCAGCACACCAGGGGTACCCTACGAGCAGTACTTC
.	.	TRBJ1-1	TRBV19	CASSIQASNTEAFF	TGTGCCAGTAGTATACAGGCCTCGAACACTGAAGCTTTCTTT
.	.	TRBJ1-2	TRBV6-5	CASRRIGGDPNGYTF	TGTGCCAGCAGGAGGATTGGCGGGGACCCAAATGGCTACACCTTC
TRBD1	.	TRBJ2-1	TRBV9	CASSYRQGRFF	TGTGCCAGCAGCTATCGACAGGGAAGGTTCTTC
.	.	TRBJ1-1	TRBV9	CASSGQTNQGLNTEAFF	TGTGCCAGCAGCGGTCAGACGAACCAGGGCCTAAACACTGAAGCTTTCTTT
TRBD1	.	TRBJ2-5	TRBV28	CASSPIWTGGGETQYF	TGTGCCAGCAGTCCCATTTGGACAGGGGGAGGTGAGACCCAGTACTTC
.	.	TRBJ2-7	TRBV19	CASSSRGSSYEQYF	TGTGCCAGTAGTAGTCGGGGGAGCTCCTACGAGCAGTACTTC
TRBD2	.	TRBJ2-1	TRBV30	CAWSDRTGTSGINEQFF	TGTGCCTGGAGTGACCGAACCGGGACTAGCGGGATTAATGAGCAGTTCTTC
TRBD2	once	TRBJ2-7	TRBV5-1	CASSFMPGTSNEQYF	TGCGCCAGCAGCTTCATGCCCGGGACTAGCAACGAGCAGTACTTC
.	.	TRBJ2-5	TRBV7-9	CASSLWDGGETQYF	TGTGCCAGCAGCTTATGGGACGGTGGGGAGACCCAGTACTTC
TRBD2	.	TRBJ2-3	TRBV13	CASSLISGGLADTQYF	TGTGCCAGCAGCTTAATTAGCGGGGGCCTCGCAGATACGCAGTATTTT
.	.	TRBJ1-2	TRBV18	CASSPQDYGYTF	TGTGCCAGCTCACCGCAGGACTATGGCTACACCTTC
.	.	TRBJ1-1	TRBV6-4	CASSDSLEAEAFF	TGTGCCAGCAGTGACTCCCTGGAAGCTGAAGCTTTCTTT
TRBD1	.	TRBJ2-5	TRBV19	CASASDRSKETQYF	TGTGCCAGTGCCTCGGACAGGAGTAAAGAGACCCAGTACTTC
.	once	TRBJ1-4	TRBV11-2	CASSHITGKKYEKLFF	TGTGCCAGCAGCCACATAACAGGGAAAAAGTATGAAAAACTGTTTTTT
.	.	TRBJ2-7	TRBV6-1	CASSLTGGYYEQYF	TGTGCCAGCAGCTTGACAGGAGGTTACTACGAGCAGTACTTC
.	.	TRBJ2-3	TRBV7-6	CASSLQSTDTQYF	TGTGCCAGCAGCTTACAGTCAACAGATACGCAGTATTTT
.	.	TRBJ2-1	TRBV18	CASSPDYYNEQFF	TGTGCCAGCTCGCCAGACTATTACAATGAGCAGTTCTTC
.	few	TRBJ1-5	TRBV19	CASRLEGQPQHF	TGTGCCAGTAGGCTGGAGGGACAGCCCCAGCATTTT
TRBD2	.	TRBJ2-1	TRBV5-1	CASRPTSGSYNEQFF	TGCGCCAGCAGACCGACTAGCGGGAGTTATAATGAGCAGTTCTTC
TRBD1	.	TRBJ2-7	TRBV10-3	CAISESWDRDPGYF	TGTGCCATCAGTGAGTCTTGGGACAGGGACCCGGGGTACTTC
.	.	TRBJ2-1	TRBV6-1	CASIGGSGQGEQFF	TGTGCCAGCATAGGGGGGAGTGGGCAGGGTGAGCAGTTCTTC
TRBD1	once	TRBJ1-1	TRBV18	CASSPRQGMEGTEAFF	TGTGCCAGCTCACCGAGACAGGGGATGGAGGGCACTGAAGCTTTCTTT
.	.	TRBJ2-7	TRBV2	CASSEGLQWSFYEQYF	TGTGCCAGCAGTGAAGGCCTGCAATGGTCGTTCTACGAGCAGTACTTC
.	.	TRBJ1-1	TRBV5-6	CASSSSLGNTEAFF	TGTGCCAGCAGCTCTTCGCTGGGGAACACTGAAGCTTTCTTT
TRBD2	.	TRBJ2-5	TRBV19	CASSIHRAGGPETQYF	TGTGCCAGTAGTATCCATCGAGCGGGAGGGCCAGAGACCCAGTACTTC
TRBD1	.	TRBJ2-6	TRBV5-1	CASSWGGTGGSGANVLTF	TGCGCCAGCAGCTGGGGAGGGACAGGGGGCTCTGGGGCCAACGTCCTGACTTTC
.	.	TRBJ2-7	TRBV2	CASVGAGYEQYF	TGTGCCAGCGTGGGTGCTGGTTACGAGCAGTACTTC
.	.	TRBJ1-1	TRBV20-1	CSAKFTEAFF	TGCAGTGCTAAGTTCACTGAAGCTTTCTTT
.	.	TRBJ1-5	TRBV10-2	CASSSRGGEPQHF	TGCGCCAGCAGTAGCCGGGGGGGTGAGCCCCAGCATTTT
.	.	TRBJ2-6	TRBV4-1	CASSRGAISGANVLTF	TGCGCCAGCAGCCGCGGCGCCATCTCTGGGGCCAACGTCCTGACTTTC
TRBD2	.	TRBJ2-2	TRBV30	CAWRTLAGSYTGELFF	TGTGCCTGGAGAACTCTAGCGGGGAGTTACACCGGGGAGCTGTTTTTT
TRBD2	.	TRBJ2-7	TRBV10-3	CAIREGLAGGEQYF	TGTGCCATCAGGGAGGGACTAGCGGGAGGGGAGCAGTACTTC
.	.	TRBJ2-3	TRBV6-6	CASSPIGGVGSGAQYF	TGTGCCAGCAGTCCCATTGGGGGAGTAGGATCCGGTGCGCAGTATTTT
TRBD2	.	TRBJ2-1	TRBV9	CASSDGTSVYNEQFF	TGTGCCAGCAGCGACGGGACTAGCGTTTACAATGAGCAGTTCTTC
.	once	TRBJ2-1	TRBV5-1	CASSPDGIANEQFF	TGCGCCAGCAGCCCGGATGGAATAGCAAATGAGCAGTTCTTC
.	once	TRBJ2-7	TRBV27	CASSFLVQSYEQYF	TGTGCCAGCAGTTTTCTTGTCCAGTCCTACGAGCAGTACTTC
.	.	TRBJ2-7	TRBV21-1	CASSKDVESTGVPSEQYF	TGTGCCAGCAGCAAAGACGTGGAGAGTACGGGGGTTCCGTCGGAGCAGTACTTC
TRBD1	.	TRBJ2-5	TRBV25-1	CASGQGAQETQYF	TGTGCCAGCGGTCAGGGGGCCCAAGAGACCCAGTACTTC
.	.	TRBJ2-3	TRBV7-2	CASSFGGDRTDTQYF	TGTGCCAGCAGCTTTGGGGGAGATCGGACAGATACGCAGTATTTT
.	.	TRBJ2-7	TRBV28	CASSSLLSRGRDYEQYF	TGTGCCAGCAGTTCCCTCTTATCCCGGGGGAGAGACTACGAGCAGTACTTC
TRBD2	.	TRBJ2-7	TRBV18	CASSPSGLAGVGEQYF	TGTGCCAGCTCTCCTTCGGGACTAGCGGGAGTTGGCGAGCAGTACTTC
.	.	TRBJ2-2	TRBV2	CASSEYFPGSGGELFF	TGTGCCAGCAGTGAATACTTTCCAGGGTCTGGCGGGGAGCTGTTTTTT
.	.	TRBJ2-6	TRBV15	CATSRDPLQGWPAGANVLTF	TGTGCCACCAGCAGAGATCCTTTGCAGGGTTGGCCGGCTGGGGCCAACGTCCTGACTTTC
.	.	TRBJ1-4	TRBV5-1	CASSFGTNEKLFF	TGCGCCAGCAGCTTTGGGACTAATGAAAAACTGTTTTTT
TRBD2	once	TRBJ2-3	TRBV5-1	CASSPGLAGGSLSTDTQYF	TGCGCCAGCAGCCCGGGACTAGCGGGAGGGTCCCTTAGCACAGATACGCAGTATTTT
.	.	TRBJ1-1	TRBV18	CASSPGENTEAFF	TGTGCCAGCTCACCGGGGGAGAACACTGAAGCTTTCTTT
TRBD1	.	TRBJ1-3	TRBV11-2	CASSLGTGGRNTIYF	TGTGCCAGCAGCCTAGGAACAGGGGGGCGAAACACCATATATTTT
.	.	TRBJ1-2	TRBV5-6	CASSSDTANYGYTF	TGTGCCAGCAGCTCGGACACTGCTAACTATGGCTACACCTTC
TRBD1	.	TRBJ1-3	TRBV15	CATSRRITGVSNSGNTIYF	TGTGCCACCAGCCGCCGCATAACAGGGGTTTCAAACTCTGGAAACACCATATATTTT